Below are 25 T cell receptor beta chains sequenced from a single sample in a study of cytomegalovirus exposure and HLA in healthy donors. This PCR relied on a set of 60 Vbeta primers and 13 Jbeta primers. Method: immunoSEQ multiplex PCR; TCRdb's copy keeps in-frame clones and lacks some. Of about 120,000 clones listed, about 76% were seen once; the top ten hold around 10%. The sample consisted of PBMCs. The receptor set was obtained from a middle-aged woman in good health and CMV-seropositive.

This chain links TRBV7-9 with TRBJ2-1; TRBD2 agrees at 9 bases. This CDR3 contains 15 residues. Germline-derived CDR1 and CDR2 are SEHNR and FQNEAQ (reference sequence). V gave up 1 base and J gave up 9 bases; unmatched junction bases: 7. CDR3 amino acids: CASSLVAGGGAEQFF. For the CDR3, the DNA is TGTGCCAGCAGCTTAGTTGCGGGGGGGGGCGCTGAGCAGTTCTTC. Looking up the rest from reference TRBV7-9 and TRBJ2-1 gives the full variable domain: DTGVSQNPRHKITKRGQNVTFRCDPISEHNRLYWYRQTLGQGPEFLTYFQNEAQLEKSRLLSDRFSAERPKGSFSTLEIQRTEQGDSAMYLCASSLVAGGGAEQFFGPGTRLTVL.

The chain has TRBV9 and TRBJ2-3; 8 nucleotides agree with TRBD1. The germline gives CDR1 SGDLS, CDR2 YYNGEE. The CDR3 runs 15 residues. V lost 1 base to trimming and J lost 4 bases; unmatched junction nucleotides: 5. CDR3 loop: CASSVLGQGPDTQYF. CDR3 nucleotide sequence: TGTGCCAGCAGCGTACTAGGACAGGGTCCAGATACGCAGTATTTT.

This clone was counted between two and nine times. The chain couples TRBV5-1 to TRBJ1-2; 7 bases are a match to TRBD1. In germline, CDR1 is SGHRS, CDR2 YFSETQ. CDR3 length: 14 amino acids. With V trimmed by 4 bases and J by 0 bases, 3 bases remained unmatched. This CDR3 reads CASSHQGANYGYTF. The CDR3 nucleotides are TGCGCCAGCAGCCATCAGGGGGCTAACTATGGCTACACCTTC.

The rearrangement links TRBV30 to TRBJ1-2, with TRBD1 matching over 7 bases. The CDR3 runs to 12 residues. V was pared by 8 bases and J by 8 bases, with 11 bases of the junction left unmatched. Looked up from germline, CDR1 is GTSNPN and CDR2 is SVGIG (reference sequence). This chain's CDR3 is CAHDRVMGGYTF. The DNA of the CDR3 is TGTGCCCACGACAGGGTGATGGGGGGCTACACCTTC.

This chain links TRBV5-1 with TRBJ1-1; D uncertain. Germline-derived CDR1 and CDR2 are SGHRS and YFSETQ. V gave up 0 bases and J gave up 1 base, with 10 bases separating them. This CDR3 contains 15 residues. Here the CDR3 reads CASSLEGGGNTEAFF. For the CDR3, the DNA is TGCGCCAGCAGCTTGGAAGGCGGCGGGAACACTGAAGCTTTCTTT.

DNA for the CDR3: TGTGCCAGCAGCTTAGATCTGGTCACATACTACGAGCAGTACTTC. It is translated as CASSLDLVTYYEQYF. The chain combines TRBV7-2 with TRBJ2-7, with D hard to call. The CDR3 contains 15 residues. Germline V gene data show CDR1 as SGHTA and CDR2 as FQGNSA. The germline V and J ends were trimmed by 1 base and 3 bases, with 13 bases remaining between them.

The chain carries TRBV5-1 and TRBJ1-4, with a weak D call TRBD1 (5 bases). The CDR3 consists of 13 residues. V dropped 1 base and J dropped 6 bases, with 7 bases sitting between them. CDR1 is SGHRS, CDR2 YFSETQ, per germline. The CDR3 loop is CASSLIRDEKLFF. The CDR3 DNA sequence: TGCGCCAGCAGCTTGATCAGGGATGAAAAACTGTTTTTT.

The rearrangement uses TRBV7-6 and TRBJ1-6; unclear D gene. Germline lookup yields CDR1 SGHVS and CDR2 FNYEAQ. The CDR3 extends over 14 amino acids. The V end lost 1 base, the J end lost 8 bases, and 9 bases lay between the germline ends. CDR3 sequence reads: CASSLGGLYSPLHF. The CDR3 DNA follows: TGTGCCAGCAGCTTAGGAGGGTTGTATTCACCCCTCCACTTT.

This chain uses TRBV6-6 with TRBJ2-3, with TRBD2 matching over 8 bases. Germline V lookup: CDR1 MNHNY, CDR2 SVGAGI (reference sequence). V dropped 2 bases and J dropped 6; count of bases not matched to a gene: 10. This CDR3 spans 16 amino acids. The CDR3 region has the DNA TGTGCCAGCAGTTACAGGGCGGGGGGACCGTCGGATACGCAGTATTTT. Translated, it gives CASSYRAGGPSDTQYF.

The chain links TRBV18 to TRBJ2-2; D possibly corresponds to TRBD1 (7 bases). This CDR3 spans 15 amino acids. V shed 2 bases and J shed 4 bases, with 11 bases lying between them. CDR1 KGHSH and CDR2 LQKENI come from the germline V gene. CDR3 region: CASSPAGGTTGELFF. In DNA form, the CDR3 reads TGTGCCAGCTCACCAGCAGGGGGGACCACCGGGGAGCTGTTTTTT.

This sequence joins TRBV2 and TRBJ2-2, with D perhaps TRBD2 (7 bases). CDR3 length equals 15 residues. Germline CDR1 SNHLY, CDR2 FYNNEI. V was pared by 6 bases and J by 3 bases, with 14 bases between. CDR3 coding DNA: TGTGCCAGCAGGAGACGGGGGGCGGACACCGGGGAGCTGTTTTTT. The encoded protein is CASRRRGADTGELFF. Filled out from reference TRBV2 and TRBJ2-2, the complete variable domain reads EPEVTQTPSHQVTQMGQEVILRCVPISNHLYFYWYRQILGQKVEFLVSFYNNEISEKSEIFDDQFSVERPDGSNFTLKIRSTKLEDSAMYFCASRRRGADTGELFFGEGSRLTVL.

The rearrangement uses TRBV10-3 and TRBJ1-1; D perhaps matches TRBD1 (6 bases). The CDR3 is 15 amino acids. Germline V lookup: CDR1 ENHRY, CDR2 SYGVKD. V lost 4 bases and J 2 bases, leaving 14 bases between the germline ends. CDR3 nucleotide sequence: TGTGCCATCAGTGGGACAGCGGACCTTAACACTGAAGCTTTCTTT. It specifies CAISGTADLNTEAFF.

This clone was seen only a few times. This chain uses TRBV5-6 with TRBJ1-3; the D is unclear. Germline V gene data show CDR1 as SGHDT and CDR2 as YYEEEE. V lost 0 bases to trimming and J lost 9 bases, with 10 bases between them. This CDR3 spans 13 amino acids. CDR3 loop: CASSLGGSATIYF. The DNA for the CDR3 is TGTGCCAGCAGCTTGGGGGGTAGCGCCACCATATATTTT.

The V gene is TRBV18, the J gene TRBJ1-1; a possible D gene is TRBD1 (5 bases). CDR1 and CDR2 (germline): KGHSH, LQKENI. There are 16 residues in the CDR3. Trimming removed 1 base at V and 1 base at J, with 13 bases between. CDR3 coding DNA: TGTGCCAGCTCACCACAAAGTCCAGGGTGGAACACTGAAGCTTTCTTT. Amino acid sequence: CASSPQSPGWNTEAFF.

This chain links TRBV5-1 with TRBJ1-4; D unresolved. Trimming shortened V by 0 bases and J by 7 bases, and 7 bases separated the two germline ends. The CDR3 runs 13 residues. In germline, CDR1 is SGHRS, CDR2 YFSETQ. CDR3 loop: CASSLVGGEKLFF. CDR3 sequence (DNA): TGCGCCAGCAGCTTGGTCGGAGGTGAAAAACTGTTTTTT.

In regard to this clone: The sample has other DNA sequences that encode this CDR3 too. V usage is TRBV5-1 and J usage is TRBJ2-7; 7 nucleotides match TRBD1. The CDR3 is 13 residues long. Germline-derived CDR1 and CDR2 are SGHRS and YFSETQ. J gave up 2 bases and V 2 bases, and 1 base lay outside the gene matches. CDR3 region: CASSLDRAYEQYF. The CDR3 nucleotides are TGCGCCAGCAGCTTAGACAGGGCCTACGAGCAGTACTTC.

The chain uses TRBV27 and TRBJ2-7, with 9 bases that match TRBD1. Germline trimming cut 7 bases from V and 3 bases from J; bases unmatched to any gene: 4. The CDR3 contains 13 residues. The V gene's germline CDR1 is MNHEY and CDR2 SMNVEV (reference sequence). CDR3 sequence reads: CASKRQGVYEQYF. The CDR3 bases are TGTGCCAGCAAAAGACAGGGGGTCTACGAGCAGTACTTC.

This chain uses TRBV5-4 with TRBJ1-4; 8 bases match TRBD1. From germline, CDR1 is SGHNT and CDR2 YYREEE (reference sequence). The CDR3 sequence is 14 residues long. Trimming took 4 bases from V and 3 from J; bases not matched to a gene: 2. The CDR3 nucleotides are TGTGCCAGCAGCGCACAGGGGGCTAATGAAAAACTGTTTTTT. Its translation: CASSAQGANEKLFF.

The chain uses TRBV5-1 and TRBJ2-5; 12 bases are shared with TRBD1. Germline CDR1 is SGHRS and CDR2 is YFSETQ. The V segment lost 0 bases and the J segment 5 bases; nucleotides outside the gene matches: 8. The CDR3 loop spans 17 amino acids. CDR3 sequence reads: CASSLAVGTGGLETQYF. CDR3 nucleotide sequence: TGCGCCAGCAGCTTGGCCGTGGGGACAGGGGGCCTGGAGACCCAGTACTTC.

This clone has only a few counts. J is TRBJ2-7 and V is TRBV7-9; 8 nucleotides agree with TRBD1. CDR3 length equals 15 residues. After removal of 5 bases from V and 5 bases from J, the junction contained 11 bases not matched to a gene. Germline CDR1 is SEHNR and CDR2 is FQNEAQ (reference sequence). The CDR3 loop is CASSRRTGRSHEQYF. The CDR3 coding sequence is TGTGCCAGCAGCCGTCGGACAGGGCGTAGCCACGAGCAGTACTTC.

The chain joins TRBV9 to TRBJ1-2; no firm D call. CDR1 and CDR2 from the germline V gene are SGDLS and YYNGEE. CDR3 length: 11 amino acids. V lost 3 bases, J lost 7 bases, and 7 bases lay in between. CDR3 nucleotides: TGTGCCAGCAGCGCGGAGGCTGGCTACACCTTC. This gives the protein CASSAEAGYTF.

The rearrangement joins TRBV27 to TRBJ1-2; TRBD1 matches at 9 bases. V was clipped by 6 bases and J by 4 bases; unmatched bases: 6. Germline V lookup: CDR1 MNHEY, CDR2 SMNVEV (reference sequence). This CDR3 spans 14 amino acids. CDR3 protein: CASRPTGGGYGYTF. CDR3 DNA: TGTGCCAGCAGACCGACAGGGGGTGGCTATGGCTACACCTTC.

The chain has TRBV6-5 and TRBJ1-2; maybe TRBD1 (6 bases). Germline values: CDR1 MNHEY, CDR2 SVGAGI. Trimming took 6 bases from V and 2 from J, leaving 10 bases between them. The CDR3 runs 13 residues. CDR3: CASSPTGNYGYTF. In DNA, the CDR3 is TGTGCCAGCAGCCCTACAGGGAACTATGGCTACACCTTC.

CDR3 nucleotides: TGTGCCAGCAGAGGAGACAGTAATTCACCCCTCCACTTT. Translation gives CASRGDSNSPLHF. The V and J genes are TRBV2 and TRBJ1-6; weak D call: TRBD1 (5 bases). Trimming took 6 bases from V and 6 from J, leaving 9 bases between them. The CDR3 length is 13 residues. Germline CDR1 is SNHLY and CDR2 is FYNNEI.

This clone has more than one count but fewer than ten. The CDR3 loop reads CASSDPGGSVYEQYF. The DNA of the CDR3 is TGTGCCAGCAGTGACCCTGGGGGGAGTGTGTACGAGCAGTACTTC. The chain recombines TRBV6-1 with TRBJ2-7; TRBD2 might be the D (6 bases). The V gene lost 3 bases and the J gene lost 4 bases, with 16 bases spanning the gap. The CDR3 runs 15 residues. The germline gives CDR1 MNHNS, CDR2 SASEGT.